The clone carrying this T cell receptor beta chain was seen a single time. The antigen is unknown. In germline, CDR1 is MNHEY, CDR2 SVGAGI. Trimming stripped 4 bases from V and 2 bases from J, with 12 bases between. The CDR3 covers 16 residues. The sample comes from a study of chemoradiotherapy in HPV16-positive cancers. Study observations and caveats: For HPV16-positive patients, expanding HPV-responsive T cells associated with longer recurrence-free survival. Non-HPV-specific T cells did not expand in tumors during treatment, whereas candidate HPV-specific clones and E7-related motifs did.

Generated by immunoSEQ multiplex PCR, the TCRdb table keeps only in-frame clones and is missing some. The sample records 50,000 to 55,000 clones, about 92% being singletons. This specimen was blood, taken from a patient who underwent chemoradiotherapy. The chain links TRBV6-5 to TRBJ1-6, with D possibly being TRBD1 (6 bases). The sequence was obtained from a human donor with HPV-associated anogenital cancer. CDR3 bases: TGTGCCAGCAGTTCCCACCGGACAGCCTATAATTCACCCCTCCACTTT. Its protein is CASSSHRTAYNSPLHF.